These 5 T cell receptor beta chains were sequenced from one sample in a study of hypomethylating agent response in myelodysplastic syndrome (dated by TCRdb to the early 2020s). Receptor amplification or capture employed the immunoSEQ multiplex PCR assay. As stored in TCRdb, this immuneACCESS dataset retains in-frame rearrangements with V and J assigned. A fraction of the clones does not appear; measured against another copy, unresolved V genes explain less than half of the discrepancy, and the remainder lacks a known reason. The sample contains about 5,400 clones, less than 85% of them found a single time. The ten largest clonotypes hold roughly 11% of the sample. The input for sequencing was bone marrow, taken before or after starting hypomethylating agent treatment for myelodysplastic syndrome (not recorded which). All receptors come from a human donor with myelodysplastic syndrome.

The rearrangement uses TRBV6-6 and TRBJ2-2; D gene unclear. This CDR3 region has 15 residues. The V gene's germline CDR1 is MNHNY and CDR2 SVGAGI (reference sequence). Trimming stripped 5 bases from V and 0 bases from J, with 10 bases between. Here the CDR3 DNA reads TGTGCCAGCAGTACCCGGATAGCGAACACCGGGGAGCTGTTTTTT. It codes for CASSTRIANTGELFF.

V and J are TRBV2 and TRBJ2-3, with no clear D. CDR1 SNHLY and CDR2 FYNNEI come from the germline V gene. Trimming left V 8 bases short and J 4 bases short, with 13 bases between. CDR3 size: 13 residues. This CDR3 reads CASSVVVADTQYF. The CDR3 region has the DNA TGTGCCAGCTCGGTAGTCGTGGCAGATACGCAGTATTTT.

The V and J genes are TRBV7-2 and TRBJ2-7; TRBD1 aligns across 10 bases. CDR1 is SGHTA, CDR2 FQGNSA, per germline. CDR3 length: 14 amino acids. J was trimmed by 4 bases and V by 4 bases; bases with no gene match: 4. The CDR3 bases are TGTGCCAGCAGCTCGGGACAGGGGAGATACGAGCAGTACTTC. It codes for CASSSGQGRYEQYF.

This chain links TRBV2 with TRBJ2-7; D call uncertain. The ends were cut back, 8 bases at V and 3 bases at J, with 17 bases in the middle. CDR1 and CDR2 from the germline V gene are SNHLY and FYNNEI. This CDR3 spans 14 amino acids. CDR3 coding DNA: TGTGCCAGCCGAGGACCTCTTCCCCTCTACGAGCAGTACTTC. Its translation: CASRGPLPLYEQYF.

This sequence joins TRBV11-2 and TRBJ2-1; D perhaps matches TRBD1 (5 bases). Germline lookup yields CDR1 SGHAT and CDR2 FQNNGV. The V gene lost 5 bases and the J gene lost 3 bases, with 23 bases spanning the gap. The CDR3 spans 18 residues. The CDR3 region has the DNA TGTGCCAGCAGCCGAAATAGGGGTCTACGGCCTGGCTACAATGAGCAGTTCTTC. Protein product: CASSRNRGLRPGYNEQFF.